This T cell receptor beta chain was profiled in a study of graft-versus-host responses after intestinal transplantation. The wider study: Recipients obtained multivisceral, liver-intestinal, or isolated intestinal transplants. Recipients were all induced with anti-thymocyte globulin, then given tacrolimus and steroids for 3 to 4 years.

The CDR3 extends over 13 amino acids. Looked up from germline, CDR1 is MGHRA and CDR2 is YSYEKL. Trimming removed 1 base from V and 4 bases from J, with 7 bases in between. Notes on this clone: The antigen is unknown.

Graft specimens yielded both intraepithelial and lamina propria lymphocytes. Using immunoSEQ multiplex PCR, the repertoire was profiled, and TCRdb retains in-frame clones only, with some absent. The table includes more than 50,000 clones, approximately 88% detected once. Study-wide results and caveats: The authors found GvH clones in recipient marrow, some appearing first in ileum or blood. Researchers found peak circulating GvH clone levels linked to early post-transplant HvG declines.

The rearrangement joins TRBV4-1 to TRBJ1-1; D gene ambiguous. The sequence was obtained from a human patient who received an intestinal transplant, so some T cells may come from the graft donor. Sequenced material: ileum tissue, taken approximately 56 weeks after transplant. The CDR3, as DNA: TGCGCCAGCAGCCAAGCCCCCCCCACTGAAGCTTTCTTT. This gives the protein CASSQAPPTEAFF.